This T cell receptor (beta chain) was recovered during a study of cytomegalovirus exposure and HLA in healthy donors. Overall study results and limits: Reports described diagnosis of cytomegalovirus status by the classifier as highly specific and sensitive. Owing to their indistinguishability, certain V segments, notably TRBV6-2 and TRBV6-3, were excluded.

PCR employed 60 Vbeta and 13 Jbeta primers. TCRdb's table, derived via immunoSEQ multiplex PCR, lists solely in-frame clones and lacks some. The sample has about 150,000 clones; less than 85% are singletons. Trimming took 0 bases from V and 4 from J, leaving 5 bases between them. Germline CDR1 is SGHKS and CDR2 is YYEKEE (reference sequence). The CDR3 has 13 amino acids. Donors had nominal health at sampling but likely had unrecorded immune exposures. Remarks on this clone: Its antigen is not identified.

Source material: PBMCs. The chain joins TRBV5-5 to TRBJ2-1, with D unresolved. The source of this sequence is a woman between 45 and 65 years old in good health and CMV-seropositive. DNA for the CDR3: TGTGCCAGCAGCTTGGCGCGATACAATGAGCAGTTCTTC. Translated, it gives CASSLARYNEQFF.